This T cell receptor (beta chain) was sequenced for a study of blood T cell repertoires in COVID-19. Turning to the study itself: Material from acute and convalescent COVID-19 was sourced from the United States, Italy and Spain.

In Seattle, patients joined the study during active infection and were tracked longitudinally. The method was immunoSEQ multiplex PCR; TCRdb's version includes in-frame clones alone and lacks a portion of them. There are 150,000 or so clones in the sample; more than 85% occur only once, and less than 2% lies in the top ten. Germline V CDR1 and CDR2: SEHNR, FQNEAQ (reference sequence). V lost 4 bases to trimming and J lost 2 bases, with 11 bases between them. The CDR3 extends over 14 amino acids. The sequenced sample consisted of peripheral blood. The source of this sequence is a woman aged 60 to 75 with COVID-19, enrolled during active disease. This sequence joins TRBV7-9 and TRBJ1-1; weak D call: TRBD1 (6 bases). CDR3 region: CASSWQGSNTEAFF. The CDR3 region has the DNA TGTGCCAGCAGCTGGCAGGGGAGTAACACTGAAGCTTTCTTT. Supplemented by reference TRBV7-9 and TRBJ1-1, the full variable domain reads DTGVSQNPRHKITKRGQNVTFRCDPISEHNRLYWYRQTLGQGPEFLTYFQNEAQLEKSRLLSDRFSAERPKGSFSTLEIQRTEQGDSAMYLCASSWQGSNTEAFFGQGTRLTVV.